The clone carrying this T cell receptor (beta chain) was counted a few times. Its antigen is undetermined. Study-wide results and caveats: Tumor memory CD4+ T cell TCR gene usage was found to cluster with blood and lymph node memory CD4+ cells and with lymph node naive CD4+ cells. Tumor-infiltrating Treg TCR alpha and beta sequences overlapped most with tumor naive CD4+ T cells, then blood naive.

The memory fraction was CD4+CD45RO+CD25- cells. After constant-region reverse-primer amplification, full-length variable regions underwent semi-nested PCR with Nested Universal Primer A. TCRdb recomputed calls from the 5' RACE reads with MiXCR, one row per CDR3 protein. The data show just under 65,000 distinct CDR3 sequences, roughly 23% seen once. Trimming cost V 3 bases and J 0 bases, with 9 bases left between them. The CDR3 length is 14 residues. Germline CDR1 and CDR2: SNHLY and FYNNEI. V is TRBV2 and J is TRBJ2-7, with D tentatively TRBD2 (6 bases). The sequencing input was memory CD4+ T cells sorted from a lymph node. The subset is: memory CD4+ T cells, CD4+CD45RO+CD25-. The receptor was isolated from a female donor with breast cancer. CDR3: CASSEAGTSYEQYF. CDR3 in DNA: TGTGCCAGCAGTGAGGCGGGGACCTCCTACGAGCAGTACTTC.